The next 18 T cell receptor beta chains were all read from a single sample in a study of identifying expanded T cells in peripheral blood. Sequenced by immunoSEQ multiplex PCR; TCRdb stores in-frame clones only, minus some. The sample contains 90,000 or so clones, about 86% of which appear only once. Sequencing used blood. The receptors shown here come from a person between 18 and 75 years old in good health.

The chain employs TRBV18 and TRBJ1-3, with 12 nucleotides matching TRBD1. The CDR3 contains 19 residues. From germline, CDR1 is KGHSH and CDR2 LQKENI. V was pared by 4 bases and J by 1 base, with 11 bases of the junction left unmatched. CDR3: CASSLPGQGARESGNTIYF. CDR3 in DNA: TGTGCCAGCTCACTCCCGGGACAGGGGGCGCGGGAATCTGGAAACACCATATATTTT.

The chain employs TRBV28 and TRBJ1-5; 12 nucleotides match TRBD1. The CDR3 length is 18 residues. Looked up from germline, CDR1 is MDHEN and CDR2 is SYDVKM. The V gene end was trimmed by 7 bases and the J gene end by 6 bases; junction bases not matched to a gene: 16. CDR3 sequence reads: CASTFPGQGAYGSQPQHF. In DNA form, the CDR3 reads TGTGCCAGCACCTTTCCGGGACAGGGGGCTTATGGTAGTCAGCCCCAGCATTTT.

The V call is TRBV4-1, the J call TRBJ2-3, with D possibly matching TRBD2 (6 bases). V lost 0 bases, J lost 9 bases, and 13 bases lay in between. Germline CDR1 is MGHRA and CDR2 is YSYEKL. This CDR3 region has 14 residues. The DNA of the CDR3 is TGCGCCAGCAGCCAAGATACAGGACTACGAACGCAGTATTTT. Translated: CASSQDTGLRTQYF.

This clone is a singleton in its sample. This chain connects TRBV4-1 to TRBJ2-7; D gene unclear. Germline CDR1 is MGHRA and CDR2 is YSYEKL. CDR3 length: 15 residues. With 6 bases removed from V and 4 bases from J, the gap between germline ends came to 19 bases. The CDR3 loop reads CASSRQLASEYEQYF. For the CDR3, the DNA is TGCGCCAGCAGTCGTCAACTGGCCTCAGAGTACGAGCAGTACTTC.

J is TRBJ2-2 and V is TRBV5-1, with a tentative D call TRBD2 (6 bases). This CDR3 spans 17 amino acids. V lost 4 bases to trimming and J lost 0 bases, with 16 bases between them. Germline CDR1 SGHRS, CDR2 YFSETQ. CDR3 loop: CASSRISRGSNTGELFF. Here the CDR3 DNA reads TGCGCCAGCAGCCGAATCTCGCGGGGCTCGAACACCGGGGAGCTGTTTTTT.

The CDR3 DNA is TGCAGCGTCTTCAGTGGAAACACCATATATTTT. Amino acids: CSVFSGNTIYF. The chain joins TRBV29-1 to TRBJ1-3; D unresolved. V shed 6 bases and J shed 3 bases, with 6 bases lying between them. The CDR3 is made up of 11 amino acids. From germline, CDR1 is SQVTM and CDR2 ANQGSEA.

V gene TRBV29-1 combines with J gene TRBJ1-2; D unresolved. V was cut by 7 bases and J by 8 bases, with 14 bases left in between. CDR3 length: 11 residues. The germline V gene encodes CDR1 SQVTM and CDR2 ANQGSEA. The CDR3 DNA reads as TGCAGCGCCCTCTTGGGATACGGCTACACCTTC. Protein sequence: CSALLGYGYTF.

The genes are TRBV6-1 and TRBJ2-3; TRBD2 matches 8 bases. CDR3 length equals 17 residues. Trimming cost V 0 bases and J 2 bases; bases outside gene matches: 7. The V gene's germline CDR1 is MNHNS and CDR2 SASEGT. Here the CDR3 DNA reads TGTGCCAGCAGTGAAGCCGCGGGCGGGGGGTTCACAGATACGCAGTATTTT. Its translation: CASSEAAGGGFTDTQYF.

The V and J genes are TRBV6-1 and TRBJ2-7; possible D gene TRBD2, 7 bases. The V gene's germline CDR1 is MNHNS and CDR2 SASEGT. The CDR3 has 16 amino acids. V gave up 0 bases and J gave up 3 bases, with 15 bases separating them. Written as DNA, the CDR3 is TGTGCCAGCAGTGAAGCAAGGGGGGGAGTAGGCTACGAGCAGTACTTC. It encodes CASSEARGGVGYEQYF.

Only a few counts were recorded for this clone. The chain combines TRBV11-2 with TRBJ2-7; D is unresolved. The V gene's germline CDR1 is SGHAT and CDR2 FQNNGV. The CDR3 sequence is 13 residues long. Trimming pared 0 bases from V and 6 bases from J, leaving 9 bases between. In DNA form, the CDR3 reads TGTGCCAGCAGCTTAGAATTATTCTCCGAGCAGTACTTC. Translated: CASSLELFSEQYF.

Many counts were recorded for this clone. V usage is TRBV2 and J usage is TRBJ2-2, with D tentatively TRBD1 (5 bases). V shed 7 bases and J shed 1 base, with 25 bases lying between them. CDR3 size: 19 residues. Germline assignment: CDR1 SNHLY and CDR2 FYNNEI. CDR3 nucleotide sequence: TGTGCCAGCACCCCCCTTCAGGGATACTTAGGAGAGAACACCGGGGAGCTGTTTTTT. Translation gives CASTPLQGYLGENTGELFF.

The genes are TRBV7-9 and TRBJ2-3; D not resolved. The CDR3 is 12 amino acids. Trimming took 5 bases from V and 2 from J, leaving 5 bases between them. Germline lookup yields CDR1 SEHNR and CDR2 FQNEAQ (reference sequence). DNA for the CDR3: TGTGCCAGCAGCCCCATCACAGATACGCAGTATTTT. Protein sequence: CASSPITDTQYF.

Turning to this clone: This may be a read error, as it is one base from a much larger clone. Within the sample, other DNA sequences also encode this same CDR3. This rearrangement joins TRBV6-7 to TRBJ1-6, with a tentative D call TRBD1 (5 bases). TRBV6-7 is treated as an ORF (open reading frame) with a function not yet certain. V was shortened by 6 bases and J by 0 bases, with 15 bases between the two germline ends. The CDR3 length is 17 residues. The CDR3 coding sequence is TGTGCCAGCAGGAGGGAGGGGCAAGGCTCCTATAATTCACCCCTCCACTTT. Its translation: CASRREGQGSYNSPLHF.

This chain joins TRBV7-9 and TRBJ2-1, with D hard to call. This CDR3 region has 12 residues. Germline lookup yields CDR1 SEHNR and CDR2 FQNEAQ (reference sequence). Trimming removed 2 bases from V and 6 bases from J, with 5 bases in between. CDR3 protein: CASSLISNEQFF. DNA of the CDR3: TGTGCCAGCAGCTTAATAAGCAATGAGCAGTTCTTC.

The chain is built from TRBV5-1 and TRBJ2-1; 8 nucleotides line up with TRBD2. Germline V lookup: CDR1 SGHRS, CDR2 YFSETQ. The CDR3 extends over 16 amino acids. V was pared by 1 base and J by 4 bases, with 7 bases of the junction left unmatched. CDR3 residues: CASSLLAGGRYNEQFF. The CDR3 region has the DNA TGCGCCAGCAGCTTGTTGGCGGGGGGCCGATACAATGAGCAGTTCTTC. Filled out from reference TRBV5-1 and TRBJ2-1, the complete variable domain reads KAGVTQTPRYLIKTRGQQVTLSCSPISGHRSVSWYQQTPGQGLQFLFEYFSETQRNKGNFPGRFSGRQFSNSRSEMNVSTLELGDSALYLCASSLLAGGRYNEQFFGPGTRLTVL.

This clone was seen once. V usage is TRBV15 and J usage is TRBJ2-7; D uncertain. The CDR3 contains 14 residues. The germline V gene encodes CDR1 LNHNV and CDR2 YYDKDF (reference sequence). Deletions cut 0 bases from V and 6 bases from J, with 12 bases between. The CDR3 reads CATSREARGGEQYF. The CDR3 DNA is TGTGCCACCAGCAGAGAGGCCCGCGGTGGCGAGCAGTACTTC.

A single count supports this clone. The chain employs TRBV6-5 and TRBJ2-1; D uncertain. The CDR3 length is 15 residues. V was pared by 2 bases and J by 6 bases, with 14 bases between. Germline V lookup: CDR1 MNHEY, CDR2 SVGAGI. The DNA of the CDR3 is TGTGCCAGCAGTTACCAACCGTTTCTGACCAATGAGCAGTTCTTC. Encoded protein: CASSYQPFLTNEQFF.

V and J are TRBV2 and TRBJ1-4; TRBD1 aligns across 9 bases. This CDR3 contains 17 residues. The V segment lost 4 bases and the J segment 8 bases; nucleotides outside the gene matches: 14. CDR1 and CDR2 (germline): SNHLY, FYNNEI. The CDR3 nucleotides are TGTGCCAGCAGTGGTAAACCTGGGACAGGGATCTTCGAAAAACTGTTTTTT. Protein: CASSGKPGTGIFEKLFF.